Detailed here is one TCR beta chain. The antigen remains undetermined. The data originate from a study of cytomegalovirus exposure and HLA in healthy donors. Study outcomes and limitations: Association of approximately 16,000 TCR beta sequences with HLA alleles was found at 0.05 false discovery rate in a later analysis.

CDR3 length: 15 amino acids. V was pared by 1 base and J by 6 bases, with 6 bases of the junction left unmatched. The germline CDR1 and CDR2 sequences are MNHEY and SMNVEV (reference sequence). The study ran its PCR with 60 Vbeta and 13 Jbeta primers. The protocol was immunoSEQ multiplex PCR, while the TCRdb copy is restricted to in-frame clones and leaves out a portion. The sample shows roughly 200,000 clones, roughly 79% of them seen only once. The clonotype comes from a man aged 25 to 45 in good health and CMV-seronegative. Sequenced sample: PBMCs. The chain couples TRBV27 to TRBJ2-7; 10 bases map to TRBD1. CDR3 amino acids: CASSLWGTGAGEQYF. The CDR3 DNA reads as TGTGCCAGCAGTTTATGGGGGACAGGGGCGGGCGAGCAGTACTTC.